These 10 T cell receptor beta chains were all obtained from the same sample, sequenced in a study of T cells in Graves' hyperthyroidism and ophthalmopathy. Amplification of TCR beta CDR3 regions used RNA as the template. In the first-round RT-PCR of the TCR CDR3, the HTBI primer set was used. MiXCR, applied by TCRdb to the multiplex PCR reads, yields one record per CDR3 protein. The sample shows roughly 560,000 distinct CDR3 sequences, about 14% of them seen only once. Source material: blood. These receptors originate from a woman in her thirties or forties with Graves' ophthalmopathy.

This chain connects TRBV7-2 to TRBJ2-7, with 12 nucleotides matching TRBD2. The V segment lost 5 bases and the J segment 6 bases; nucleotides outside the gene matches: 2. The length of the CDR3 is 13 residues. CDR1 is SGHTA and CDR2 is FQGNSA in the germline V gene. For the CDR3, the DNA is TGTGCCAGCAGCCGGACTAGCGGGATCGAGCAGTACTTC. Its protein product is CASSRTSGIEQYF.

This clonotype was seen only a few times. V usage is TRBV4-1 and J usage is TRBJ2-5; 15 nucleotides match TRBD2. CDR1 and CDR2 from the germline V gene are MGHRA and YSYEKL. There are 18 residues in the CDR3. J was trimmed by 5 bases and V by 1 base; bases with no gene match: 8. The DNA for the CDR3 is TGCGCCAGCAGCCAAGTAGAGGGACTAGCGGGAGGTTGGGAGACCCAGTACTTC. Amino acids: CASSQVEGLAGGWETQYF.

This clonotype has ten or more counts. This chain uses TRBV4-3 with TRBJ1-1; no reliable D call. V lost 6 bases, J lost 8 bases, and 22 bases lay in between. CDR3 length: 15 amino acids. Germline loops: CDR1 LGHNA, CDR2 YSLEER. The CDR3 spells CASRLSVGSIKEAFF. CDR3 coding DNA: TGCGCCAGCAGATTATCCGTCGGGTCCATAAAGGAAGCTTTCTTT.

There are many counts of this clonotype. The chain links TRBV15 to TRBJ2-7; a possible D gene is TRBD1 (6 bases). The CDR3 extends over 15 amino acids. Trimming left V 0 bases short and J 3 bases short, with 12 bases between. Looked up from germline, CDR1 is LNHNV and CDR2 is YYDKDF (reference sequence). This CDR3 is CATSRDRGWVYEQYF. The CDR3 region has the DNA TGTGCCACCAGCAGAGACAGGGGATGGGTCTACGAGCAGTACTTC.

Notes on this clonotype: This sequence may be a read error, since a much larger clone differs from it by one base. The V and J genes are TRBV29-1 and TRBJ1-2; TRBD1 is a possible D gene (5 bases). CDR3 length equals 15 residues. Trimming cost V 7 bases and J 5 bases, with 23 bases left between them. Germline CDR1 is SQVTM and CDR2 is ANQGSEA. CDR3 DNA: TGCAGCGCCTCGGGGGGTTTCGGGGAGGCATATGGCTACACCTTC. This sequence encodes CSASGGFGEAYGYTF.

This clonotype was recorded many times. The rearrangement uses TRBV29-1 and TRBJ2-5; D assignment may be TRBD1 or TRBD2 (5 bases each). CDR1 is SQVTM, CDR2 ANQGSEA, per germline. V was pared by 4 bases and J by 2 bases, with 14 bases between. The CDR3 length is 14 residues. The CDR3 is CSVGKGSRQETQYF. Here the CDR3 DNA reads TGCAGCGTTGGAAAGGGGAGTCGGCAAGAGACCCAGTACTTC.

This clonotype came up many times. This rearrangement joins TRBV29-1 to TRBJ1-1, with 8 nucleotides matching TRBD1. This CDR3 is built from 13 residues. J gave up 7 bases and V 7 bases, and 11 bases lay outside the gene matches. In germline, CDR1 is SQVTM, CDR2 ANQGSEA. CDR3 amino acids: CSAVGQAGVEAFF. The CDR3 coding sequence is TGCAGCGCCGTGGGACAGGCGGGGGTTGAAGCTTTCTTT.

The sample holds many counts of this clonotype. J is TRBJ2-2 and V is TRBV12-3 or TRBV12-4; 12 nucleotides align to TRBD2. CDR3 size: 17 residues. Trimming at V came to 3 bases and at J to 3 bases, leaving 5 bases not matched to a gene. The CDR3 DNA reads TGTGCCAGCAGTTTGAAGACTAGCGGGAGTTACACCGGGGAGCTGTTTTTT. Translating it yields CASSLKTSGSYTGELFF.

This clonotype was found many times. The V gene is TRBV29-1, the J gene TRBJ2-2; 7 bases fit TRBD1. CDR3 length: 13 residues. Germline-derived CDR1 and CDR2 are SQVTM and ANQGSEA. V lost 6 bases to trimming and J lost 4 bases; unmatched junction nucleotides: 5. CDR3 DNA: TGCAGCGTACAGGGGTACGGCACCGGGGAGCTGTTTTTT. The encoded protein is CSVQGYGTGELFF.

This clonotype turned up a few times. The J gene is TRBJ1-5, the V gene TRBV28, with TRBD1 matching 7 bases. Germline V gene sequence: CDR1 MDHEN, CDR2 SYDVKM. J was trimmed by 7 bases and V by 6 bases; bases with no gene match: 12. The CDR3 loop spans 15 amino acids. The CDR3 sequence is CASSPYGTANQPQHF. The CDR3 bases are TGTGCCAGCAGCCCTTACGGGACAGCGAACCAGCCCCAGCATTTT.